A selection of T cell receptor beta chains follows, all from one sample in a study of CXCR3-negative and CXCR3-positive naive CD8 T cells. Following a re-call of the 5' RACE reads, TCRdb has one entry per CDR3 protein and lacks DNA. This listing includes 85,000 to 120,000 distinct CDR3 sequences. Sequenced sample: naive CXCR3+ CD8+ T cells from blood. These receptors all come from a human donor in good health. Some clones in this sample may be carry-over from other donors' samples. Each CDR3 is given with its conserved first and last residue.

TRBV7-9,TRBJ2-5,20,CASTLPRGLAGARNQETQYF
TRBV9,TRBJ2-1,12,CASRATGAEQFF
TRBV27,TRBJ2-3,14,CASNPSEVTDTQYF
TRBV4-3,TRBJ2-3,18,CASSQARTSGGPGDTQYF
TRBV27,TRBJ2-1,15,CASSATGVPYNEQFF
TRBV20-1,TRBJ2-2,15,CSAIGTSLNTGELFF
TRBV29-1,TRBJ2-1,14,CSVPRGNTYNEQFF
TRBV7-9,TRBJ2-7,12,CASSLTGAEQYF
TRBV7-9,TRBJ2-1,13,CASSLTVDNEQFF
TRBV30,TRBJ1-3,14,CAWTGPISGNTIYF
TRBV6-6,TRBJ1-1,14,CASSYSATGTEAFF
TRBV7-9,TRBJ1-1,14,CASSVRTGSTEAFF
TRBV12-3/TRBV12-4,TRBJ1-2,14,CASSSVRAPYGYTF
TRBV7-6,TRBJ2-2,21,CASSSNRDREWLARNTGELFF
TRBV6-6,TRBJ2-1,15,CASSYGQGAGDEQFF
TRBV29-1,TRBJ2-1,15,CSVKGTGYSYNEQFF
TRBV29-1,TRBJ2-1,11,CSVSFPNEQFF
TRBV7-9,TRBJ1-2,17,CASSAQPGTSSDYGYTF
TRBV15,TRBJ1-1,14,CATSTPAGNAEAFF
TRBV14,TRBJ1-2,14,CASSQVHTPYGYTF
TRBV6-5,TRBJ1-1,15,CASSSLTSGNTEAFF
TRBV27,TRBJ1-1,14,CASSLAPRGTEAFF
TRBV5-5,TRBJ2-7,14,CASSLEVSWDEQYF
TRBV5-1,TRBJ2-7,14,CASSSGHGGDEQYF
TRBV15,TRBJ2-3,18,CATSRDGPGVIGTDTQYF